This T cell receptor beta chain was identified during a study of identical twins. Study-wide findings and caveats: Partial confounding of zero-insertion analyses by invariant MAIT and iNKT cells was possible. The more abundant beta clonotypes in cord blood had fewer insertions, and memory repertoires did not show this. It was out-of-frame TCR alpha sharing in monozygotic twins that models underestimated.

Only healthy Caucasians were included as donors. This clonotype was recorded at least ten times. Its matching antigen is unknown. In TCRdb, the 5' RACE reads were re-called with MiXCR into one record per CDR3 protein. The repertoire holds approximately 620,000 distinct CDR3 sequences, with 8.6% as singletons. These data were likewise used in another study, on yellow fever vaccine responses in identical twins.

This clonotype originated in a woman aged 18-29 years in good health. Material for sequencing was PBMCs.

The CDR3: CASSPLTSGGKEFF. CDR3 DNA sequence: TGCGCCAGCAGCCCTTTGACTAGCGGGGGGAAGGAGTTCTTC. V usage is TRBV5-1 and J usage is TRBJ2-1, with 13 bases identical to TRBD2. Trimming cost V 4 bases and J 14 bases; bases outside gene matches: 9. Germline V lookup: CDR1 SGHRS, CDR2 YFSETQ. The CDR3 loop spans 14 amino acids.